The T cell receptor (beta chain) under discussion was sequenced for a study of T-cell reconstitution after alpha-beta-depleted transplantation in children. This clonotype has a count of ten or more. The CDR3 is 19 residues long. Losses at the gene ends were 0 bases for V and 2 bases for J; bases not matched to a gene: 16. Looked up from germline, CDR1 is SGHRS and CDR2 is YFSETQ. Molecular barcoding with unique molecular identifiers was used for the TCRbeta library. TCRdb used MiXCR to reprocess the PCR reads, holding one entry per CDR3 protein. The sample carries approximately 200,000 distinct CDR3 sequences, approximately 14% recorded once.

The sample in question was PBMCs from the stem cell graft donor, obtained from the stem cell graft. The chain is built from TRBV5-1 and TRBJ2-7, with 8 bases matching TRBD1. This TCR derives from a human donor who donated a stem cell graft to a child with acute lymphoblastic leukemia. This chain's CDR3 is CASSLVWTGPSRSPYEQYF. The DNA for the CDR3 is TGCGCCAGCAGCTTGGTTTGGACAGGGCCCTCACGCAGCCCCTACGAGCAGTACTTC.